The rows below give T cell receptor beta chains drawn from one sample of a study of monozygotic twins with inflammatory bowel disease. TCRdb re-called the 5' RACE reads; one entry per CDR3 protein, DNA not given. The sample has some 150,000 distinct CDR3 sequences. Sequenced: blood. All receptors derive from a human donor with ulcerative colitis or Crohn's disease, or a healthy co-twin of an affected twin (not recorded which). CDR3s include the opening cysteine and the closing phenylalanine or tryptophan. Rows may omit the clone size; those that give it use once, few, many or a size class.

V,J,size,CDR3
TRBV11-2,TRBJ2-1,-,CASSWTSGSHNEQIF
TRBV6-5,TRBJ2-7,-,CATSRLAYHEQYF
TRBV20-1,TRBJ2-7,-,CSARGASREISSYEQYF
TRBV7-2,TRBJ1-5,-,CASSSLGHSNQPQHF
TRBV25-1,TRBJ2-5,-,CASSEAGTRETQYF
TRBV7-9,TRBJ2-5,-,CASSRDRAEETQYF
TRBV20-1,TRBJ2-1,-,CSARDVRRGGGRFGEQFF
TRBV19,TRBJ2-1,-,CASSPNGKTSGSIREQFF
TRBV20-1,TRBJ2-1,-,CSASGPTSGRDGEQFF
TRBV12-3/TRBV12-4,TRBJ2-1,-,CATTIGRGRAHNEQFF
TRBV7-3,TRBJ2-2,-,CASSLMGLAGAPGELFF
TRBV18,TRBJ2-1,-,CASLVLPLAPYNEQFF
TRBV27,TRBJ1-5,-,CASSSTGFAQPQHF
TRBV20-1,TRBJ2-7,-,CSASLRNSYEQYF
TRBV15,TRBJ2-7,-,CATSRGGDNRGYEQYF
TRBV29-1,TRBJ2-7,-,CSVVKHGSSYEQYF
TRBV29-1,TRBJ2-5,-,CSVEGTAWGETQYF
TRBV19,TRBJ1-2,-,CASDVGGPNYGYTF
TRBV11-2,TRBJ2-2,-,CASSLWGRSTGELFF
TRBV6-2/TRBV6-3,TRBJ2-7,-,CASSYSSSIPPLYEQYF
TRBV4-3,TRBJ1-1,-,CASSQVQNTEAFF
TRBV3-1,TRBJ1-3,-,CASSQIQGRTAGNTIYF
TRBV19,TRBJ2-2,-,CASGGDRSYTGELFF
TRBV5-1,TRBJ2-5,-,CASSFTTPGSGGDQETQYF
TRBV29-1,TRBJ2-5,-,CSVDLQGVETQYF
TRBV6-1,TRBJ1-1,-,CASSQPGQGVLRTEAFF
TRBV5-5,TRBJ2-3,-,CASSLDQADTQYF
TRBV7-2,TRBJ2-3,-,CASSEALAGVLADTQYF
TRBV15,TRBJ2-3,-,CATSRDVLVTTIDTQYF
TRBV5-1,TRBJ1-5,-,CASSLYGQGGQPQHF
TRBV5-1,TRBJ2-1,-,CASSPGDREPNEQFF
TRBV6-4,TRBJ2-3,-,CASSPGQGVTDTQYF
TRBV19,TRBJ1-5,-,CASSIVDRNSNQPQHF
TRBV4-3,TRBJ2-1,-,CASAPGLTGEGLQNEQFF
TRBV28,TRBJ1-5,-,CASSGVARSNQPQHF
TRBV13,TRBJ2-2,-,CASSNGQANTGELFF
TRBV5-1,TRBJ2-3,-,CASSLGGRTITDTQYF
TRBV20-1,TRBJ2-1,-,CSARVKGPSPYNEQFF
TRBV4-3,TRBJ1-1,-,CASSQDWGAGRNTEAFF
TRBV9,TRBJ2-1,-,CASSVRGPSGEQFF
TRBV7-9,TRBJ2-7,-,CASSLEGLAASSYEQYF
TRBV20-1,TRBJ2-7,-,CSAREQGYEQYF
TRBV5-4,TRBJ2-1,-,CASSSVARDNEQFF
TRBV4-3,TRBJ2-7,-,CASSQDAGISYEQYF
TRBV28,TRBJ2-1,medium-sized,CASRDPGQGYNEQFF
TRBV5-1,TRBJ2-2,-,CASSAEYTGELFF
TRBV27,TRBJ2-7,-,CASSFSGSPHEQYF
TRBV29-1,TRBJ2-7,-,CSACKSSGSEQYF
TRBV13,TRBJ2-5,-,CASTVWGRETQYF
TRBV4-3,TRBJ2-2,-,CASSHLADTGELFF
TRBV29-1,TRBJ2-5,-,CSVGRGGWETQYF
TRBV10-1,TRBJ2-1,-,CASSRKGNNEQFF
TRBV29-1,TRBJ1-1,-,CSVDRGGDTEAFF
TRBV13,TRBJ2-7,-,CASSRAGAYEQYF
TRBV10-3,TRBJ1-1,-,CAIRGTGWNTEAFF
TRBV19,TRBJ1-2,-,CASSIAGTRANYGYTF
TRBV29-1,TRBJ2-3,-,CSALAGDADTQYF